A selection of T cell receptor beta chains follows, all from one sample in a study of identical twins. Each CDR3 protein gets one entry after TCRdb re-called the 5' RACE reads with MiXCR. The sample shows about 160,000 distinct CDR3 sequences, around 3.4% of them seen only once. Material for sequencing was memory T cells sorted from blood. Receptors originate from a man between 18 and 29 years old in good health. Both conserved end residues are part of each CDR3. D genes are given only for firm matches. Only some rows state a clone size, as once, few, many or a class for expanded clones.

v_gene: TRBV6-1
abundance: few
d_gene: TRBD1
j_gene: TRBJ1-1
CDR3nt: TGTGCCAGCAGGCTACAGGGGGCCACTGAAGCTTTCTTT
CDR3aa: CASRLQGATEAFF

v_gene: TRBV7-2
abundance: many
d_gene: .
j_gene: TRBJ2-7
CDR3nt: TGTGCCAGCAGCTCGCCGGGACTGCAGACCTACGAGCAGTACTTC
CDR3aa: CASSSPGLQTYEQYF

v_gene: TRBV12-3/TRBV12-4
abundance: many
d_gene: TRBD2
j_gene: TRBJ2-1
CDR3nt: TGTGCCAGCAGTTCTGGGACTAGCGGGGTTGGGCTCCTACACTATGAGCAGTTCTTC
CDR3aa: CASSSGTSGVGLLHYEQFF

v_gene: TRBV7-9
abundance: many
d_gene: .
j_gene: TRBJ2-5
CDR3nt: TGTGCCAGCAGCCACCGGGACCTCGAAGAGACCCAGTACTTC
CDR3aa: CASSHRDLEETQYF

v_gene: TRBV28
abundance: many
d_gene: TRBD1
j_gene: TRBJ1-5
CDR3nt: TGTGCCAGCAGCCCAGATATCGGGACAGGGGGCTGGAAGGGCAATCAGCCCCAGCATTTT
CDR3aa: CASSPDIGTGGWKGNQPQHF

v_gene: TRBV20-1
abundance: many
d_gene: .
j_gene: TRBJ2-7
CDR3nt: TGCAGTGCTACCCCCGGGACCTTCGTAGGCTACGAGCAGTACTTC
CDR3aa: CSATPGTFVGYEQYF

v_gene: TRBV29-1
abundance: many
d_gene: TRBD2
j_gene: TRBJ2-1
CDR3nt: TGCAGCGTCGGGGGGGCTAGCGGGAGTGTATATGAGCAGTTCTTC
CDR3aa: CSVGGASGSVYEQFF

v_gene: TRBV6-4
abundance: many
d_gene: .
j_gene: TRBJ2-3
CDR3nt: TGTGCCAGCAGTTCCTGGGGCGGTAGCACAGATACGCAGTATTTT
CDR3aa: CASSSWGGSTDTQYF

v_gene: TRBV7-2
abundance: .
d_gene: TRBD2
j_gene: TRBJ2-7
CDR3nt: TGTGCCAGCAGCCCGGGACTACTATTCTACGAGCAGTACTTC
CDR3aa: CASSPGLLFYEQYF

v_gene: TRBV6-1
abundance: many
d_gene: TRBD2
j_gene: TRBJ2-7
CDR3nt: TGTGCCAGCGGTGGTGGCGGGAGATCCTACTACGAGCAGTACTTC
CDR3aa: CASGGGGRSYYEQYF

v_gene: TRBV5-1
abundance: many
d_gene: .
j_gene: TRBJ1-2
CDR3nt: TGCGCCAGCAGCTTGTCTACTTACTATGGCTACACCTTC
CDR3aa: CASSLSTYYGYTF

v_gene: TRBV5-5
abundance: many
d_gene: .
j_gene: TRBJ1-5
CDR3nt: TGTGCCAGCAGCTTAAAGGCCGGACCTCAGCCCCAGCATTTT
CDR3aa: CASSLKAGPQPQHF

v_gene: TRBV28
abundance: many
d_gene: .
j_gene: TRBJ2-5
CDR3nt: TGTGCCAGCAGTCCACTTATGAAAGAGACCCAGTACTTC
CDR3aa: CASSPLMKETQYF

v_gene: TRBV13
abundance: .
d_gene: TRBD2
j_gene: TRBJ2-1
CDR3nt: TGTGCCAGCAGCCCCAGGCCCCTAGCGGACAATGAGCAGTTCTTC
CDR3aa: CASSPRPLADNEQFF

v_gene: TRBV7-9
abundance: many
d_gene: TRBD2
j_gene: TRBJ2-3
CDR3nt: TGTGCCAGCAGCTTAGCCCTGGGACTAGGCACAGATACGCAGTATTTT
CDR3aa: CASSLALGLGTDTQYF

v_gene: TRBV6-2/TRBV6-3
abundance: many
d_gene: .
j_gene: TRBJ2-1
CDR3nt: TGTGCCAGCAGTTATGAGGGAGGTACGCGCAATGAGCAGTTCTTC
CDR3aa: CASSYEGGTRNEQFF

v_gene: TRBV20-1
abundance: many
d_gene: TRBD1
j_gene: TRBJ1-1
CDR3nt: TGCAGTGCTAGAGTGGACAGGGCTACTGAAGCTTTCTTT
CDR3aa: CSARVDRATEAFF

v_gene: TRBV7-2
abundance: many
d_gene: TRBD2
j_gene: TRBJ2-3
CDR3nt: TGTGCCAGCACCCTAGCGGGAGTTACAGATACGCAGTATTTT
CDR3aa: CASTLAGVTDTQYF

v_gene: TRBV5-6
abundance: many
d_gene: .
j_gene: TRBJ2-3
CDR3nt: TGTGCCAGCAGCTCGGTACAGGACCCAGATACGCAGTATTTT
CDR3aa: CASSSVQDPDTQYF

v_gene: TRBV7-9
abundance: many
d_gene: .
j_gene: TRBJ2-1
CDR3nt: TGTGCCAGCAGCTTAGTTCCGCGGGCGGAAAACAATGAGCAGTTCTTC
CDR3aa: CASSLVPRAENNEQFF

v_gene: TRBV11-2
abundance: many
d_gene: TRBD2
j_gene: TRBJ2-3
CDR3nt: TGTGCCAGCAGCTTAGGAGGCTTTGGCGGGAGAGCAGATACGCAGTATTTT
CDR3aa: CASSLGGFGGRADTQYF

v_gene: TRBV9
abundance: many
d_gene: .
j_gene: TRBJ2-7
CDR3nt: TGTGCCAGCAGCGTAGGAGGGAGCTCCTACGAGCAGTACTTC
CDR3aa: CASSVGGSSYEQYF

v_gene: TRBV6-2/TRBV6-3
abundance: many
d_gene: .
j_gene: TRBJ2-2
CDR3nt: TGTGCCAGCATGTCTCGCGGCGGGGAGCTGTTTTTT
CDR3aa: CASMSRGGELFF